Below are 14 T cell receptor beta chains sequenced from a single sample in a study of persistence of HIV-infected CD4 T cells. This was the immunoSEQ version 4 assay in survey mode. Produced via immunoSEQ multiplex PCR; TCRdb's table is partial and in-frame only. The table includes about 48,000 clones, around 80% detected once. Lysates of CMV-infected fibroblasts at 10 ug/mL stimulated these cells. CD40L/CD69 double-negative CD45RO-high memory CD4+ T cells were collected. Which antigens these TCRs recognize remains unknown. Here the sequenced sample was CD4+ T cells sorted from PBMCs after approximately 19-hour stimulation, taken from a patient who received antiretroviral therapy. Receptor source: an adult man with HIV who was CMV-seropositive.

The V call is TRBV5-5, the J call TRBJ2-1; TRBD2 agrees at 7 bases. J gave up 4 bases and V 3 bases, and 7 bases lay outside the gene matches. This CDR3 has 15 residues. Looked up from germline, CDR1 is SGHKS and CDR2 is YYEKEE (reference sequence). This CDR3 reads CASSSGASGYNEQFF. CDR3 DNA sequence: TGTGCCAGCAGCTCCGGGGCTAGCGGATACAATGAGCAGTTCTTC. Full variable domain (rest looked up from reference TRBV5-5 and TRBJ2-1): DAGVTQSPTHLIKTRGQQVTLRCSPISGHKSVSWYQQVLGQGPQFIFQYYEKEERGRGNFPDRFSARQFPNYSSELNVNALLLGDSALYLCASSSGASGYNEQFFGPGTRLTVL.

This chain links TRBV3-1 (or the pseudogene TRBV3-2) with TRBJ1-1; tentatively, D is TRBD1 (6 bases). CDR3 length: 16 residues. The germline CDR1 and CDR2 sequences are LGHDT and YNNKEL (reference sequence). The V and J ends lost 2 bases and 0 bases respectively, with 13 bases between them. CDR3 nucleotides: TGTGCCAGCAGCCAATTGGACGGACAGCTGAACACTGAAGCTTTCTTT. It codes for CASSQLDGQLNTEAFF.

DNA for the CDR3: TGCGCCAGCAGCTTGCAGGGCCTCCAGCCAGATACGCAGTATTTT. The encoded protein is CASSLQGLQPDTQYF. The chain is built from TRBV5-1 and TRBJ2-3, with D tentatively TRBD1 (5 bases). CDR1 is SGHRS, CDR2 YFSETQ, per germline. The CDR3 loop spans 15 amino acids. Trimming took off 1 base at V and 4 bases at J, with 13 bases between the two ends.

This clone occurred a few times. The junction does not match germline at one end; this may be a read error. This chain joins TRBV12-3 or TRBV12-4 and TRBJ2-7; 7 nucleotides line up with TRBD2. CDR3 length: 12 amino acids. CDR3 residues: CASSLSTTSSTF. The CDR3 bases are TGTGCCAGCAGTTTATCGACGACTAGCTCAACCTTC.

This clone was found once. The chain recombines TRBV18 with TRBJ2-2; D not certain. CDR1 KGHSH and CDR2 LQKENI come from the germline V gene. With 2 bases removed from V and 5 bases from J, the gap between germline ends came to 0 bases. This CDR3 has 11 amino acids. CDR3 sequence: CASSPTGELFF. CDR3 coding DNA: TGTGCCAGCTCACCAACCGGGGAGCTGTTTTTT.

The chain employs TRBV7-2 and TRBJ2-2, with D unclear. This CDR3 region has 13 residues. Deletions cut 1 base from V and 6 bases from J, with 6 bases between. In germline, CDR1 is SGHTA, CDR2 FQGNSA. The CDR3 region is CASSLGRPGELFF. CDR3 bases: TGTGCCAGCAGCTTAGGGCGACCCGGGGAGCTGTTTTTT. The full variable domain, completed using reference TRBV7-2 and TRBJ2-2, is GAGVSQSPSNKVTEKGKDVELRCDPISGHTALYWYRQSLGQGLEFLIYFQGNSAPDKSGLPSDRFSAERTGGSVSTLTIQRTQQEDSAVYLCASSLGRPGELFFGEGSRLTVL.

J is TRBJ1-2 and V is TRBV6-5; tentatively, D is TRBD1 (5 bases). Germline assignment: CDR1 MNHEY and CDR2 SVGAGI. V lost 0 bases and J 8 bases, leaving 7 bases between the germline ends. This CDR3 comprises 12 residues. The CDR3 coding sequence is TGTGCCAGCAGTTACTCGCGGGACGGCTACACCTTC. Its translation is CASSYSRDGYTF.

The rearrangement uses TRBV18 and TRBJ1-2, with 9 nucleotides matching TRBD1. The CDR3 loop spans 14 amino acids. Per germline, CDR1 KGHSH and CDR2 LQKENI. The V and J ends lost 2 bases and 6 bases, in that order; junction bases with no gene match: 4. The chain's CDR3 is CASSPYRDRDGYTF. In DNA form, the CDR3 reads TGTGCCAGCTCACCATACAGGGACAGGGATGGCTACACCTTC.

J is TRBJ1-1 and V is TRBV29-1; 8 bases fit TRBD1. The trim removed 6 bases at V and 5 bases at J, leaving 11 bases unmatched. From germline, CDR1 is SQVTM and CDR2 ANQGSEA. CDR3 length equals 14 residues. The CDR3 region is CSVVGTGRGTEAFF. The CDR3 DNA follows: TGCAGCGTGGTCGGGACAGGCAGGGGAACTGAAGCTTTCTTT. The complete variable domain, with remaining parts taken from reference TRBV29-1 and TRBJ1-1, reads SAVISQKPSRDICQRGTSLTIQCQVDSQVTMMFWYRQQPGQSLTLIATANQGSEATYESGFVIDKFPISRPNLTFSTLTVSNMSPEDSSIYLCSVVGTGRGTEAFFGQGTRLTVV.

J is TRBJ2-3 and V is TRBV6-1; D is undetermined. V gave up 2 bases and J gave up 2 bases, with 14 bases separating them. Per the germline V gene, CDR1 is MNHNS and CDR2 is SASEGT. This CDR3 spans 16 amino acids. DNA for the CDR3: TGTGCCAGCAGTGAAAGAAACAGCAGGACCACAGATACGCAGTATTTT. This encodes CASSERNSRTTDTQYF.

The chain couples TRBV24-1 to TRBJ2-2; D is possibly TRBD1 (5 bases). The germline CDR1 and CDR2 sequences are KGHDR and SFDVKD. Trimming took off 3 bases at V and 7 bases at J, with 11 bases between the two ends. The CDR3 spans 14 residues. CDR3 amino acids: CATSDGARVGELFF. As DNA, the CDR3 is TGTGCCACCAGTGATGGCGCCAGGGTCGGGGAGCTGTTTTTT.

The gene calls are TRBV30 and TRBJ2-3, with 8 nucleotides matching TRBD2. CDR1 GTSNPN and CDR2 SVGIG come from the germline V gene (reference sequence). The V and J ends lost 3 bases and 5 bases, in that order; junction bases with no gene match: 7. CDR3 length: 14 amino acids. CDR3 region: CAWRAAGAGDTQYF. The DNA for the CDR3 is TGTGCCTGGAGAGCAGCGGGAGCTGGAGATACGCAGTATTTT. The full variable domain, completed using reference TRBV30 and TRBJ2-3, is SQTIHQWPATLVQPVGSPLSLECTVEGTSNPNLYWYRQAAGRGLQLLFYSVGIGQISSEVPQNLSASRPQDRQFILSSKKLLLSDSGFYLCAWRAAGAGDTQYFGPGTRLTVL.

This clone counts as medium-sized (0.01 to 0.1%). Other DNA sequences in this specimen translate into the identical CDR3. This chain links TRBV27 with TRBJ1-1; D might be TRBD1 (5 bases). From germline, CDR1 is MNHEY and CDR2 SMNVEV (reference sequence). The CDR3 has 14 residues. Between the trimmed V and J ends, which lost 3 bases and 1 base, there was a span of 9 bases. DNA of the CDR3: TGTGCCAGCAGTTTCTTAGGGGAGAACACTGAAGCTTTCTTT. It codes for CASSFLGENTEAFF.

V usage is TRBV30 and J usage is TRBJ2-3; TRBD2 aligns across 12 bases. The CDR3 is made up of 16 amino acids. V trimming: 2 bases; J trimming: 2 bases; junction bases outside the gene matches: 5. Germline V gives CDR1 GTSNPN, CDR2 SVGIG (reference sequence). CDR3 nucleotides: TGTGCCTGGAGTTCCTGGACTAGCGGGAACACAGATACGCAGTATTTT. Its protein is CAWSSWTSGNTDTQYF.